This TCR beta chain was profiled in a study of Graves' ophthalmopathy and Graves' hyperthyroidism (dated by TCRdb to the late 2010s). Broadly, across the study: Stable hyperthyroidism was defined as no progression to ophthalmopathy within 18 months of follow-up. The study used TCR beta repertoire signatures to distinguish Graves' ophthalmopathy from Graves' hyperthyroidism and to predict progression to ophthalmopathy. In total, approximately 130 blood samples were TCR-sequenced: 40 to 45 ophthalmopathy, around 75 hyperthyroidism and some 17 hyperthyroidism-to-ophthalmopathy patients. To explore V-J signatures that separate ophthalmopathy from hyperthyroidism, a discovery set of about a hundred patients was enrolled, consisting of approximately 45 with ophthalmopathy and fewer than 60 with stable hyperthyroidism. An independent validation cohort comprised around 20 hyperthyroidism patients and some 16 patients who later progressed from hyperthyroidism to ophthalmopathy. In more than five hyperthyroidism patients, the T-cell repertoires found in thyroid tissue were compared with those found in blood. Following sample collection, hyperthyroidism patients were given methimazole at a starting dose of 30 mg daily, and ophthalmopathy patients were given high-dose intravenous methylprednisolone. The research as a whole found: In validation, the model predicted ophthalmopathy progression with about 70% sensitivity and about 77% specificity; some 13 predicted patients were CT-confirmed with GO in a median of approximately six months. Most of the expanded thyroid clonotypes with a frequency above 0.001 were also detected in blood, and it was suggested that the thyroid immune response may be reflected by blood repertoires. No statistical method was used to predetermine the sample size, and group allocation was not hidden from the investigators. In cross-validation, the 13-signature model distinguished ophthalmopathy from stable hyperthyroidism with 87.88% sensitivity and over 81% specificity, while in the test set the corresponding values were about 80% and 75%.

Hyperthyroidism patients were newly diagnosed, were aged 18 to 65 years, and had a disease duration under 2 months. Anyone with other autoimmune diseases, uncontrolled infections, pregnancy or lactation was excluded from the study. Diagnosis relied on clinical symptoms, serum thyroxine, TRAb, thyroid ultrasound and orbital computed tomography. Trizol reagent was used to extract the total RNA, and its quality was then checked on an Agilent 2100 Bioanalyzer. TCR beta CDR3 regions were amplified from RNA transcripts for repertoire sequencing. The first round was an RT-PCR using HTBI primers with the Qiagen OneStep RT-PCR kit, and this first round was followed by a second-round multiplex PCR, then size selection and purification. Libraries were sequenced on an Illumina HiSeq2000 using paired-end 100 bp reads. The original methods were these. Reads were processed with SOAPnuke, discarding reads with adapters, uncalled bases, mean Phred below 15, or no exact constant-primer or identifier match. High-quality paired reads were merged with COPE v1.2.5. Clonotypes were defined as unique nucleotide sequences and were aligned to IMGT TRB V, D and J references using MiTCR v1.1. Analysis was restricted to V-J combinations with a frequency above 0.0001, which covered over 98% of repertoires. A TCR clonal expansion and chaos score per V-J combination was defined as the ratio of F50 clonal expansion to chaos observed in the TCRdist matrix. Features were reduced by Welch's t-statistics and random forest to around 13 V-J combinations, which fed a naive Bayes classifier. The similarity between thyroid and blood repertoires was quantified using the Morisita-Horn index. The public reads were reprocessed in TCRdb via fastp at Q25 and MiXCR, keeping in-frame beta chains. Every CDR3 protein is listed once, alongside the most common genes and DNA of its rows. Clone size and V and J calls follow TCRdb, not the original study. Counted in this sample were approximately 1.2 million distinct CDR3 sequences; about 36% of them appeared once. The ten top clones hold around 10% of the sample.

CDR1 is given as ENHRY and CDR2 as SYGVKD, both from the germline V gene. The CDR3 runs 15 residues from the cysteine to the phenylalanine. Only the CDR3 DNA is retained, 45 bases long and in frame from the first base. Here V drops 10 bases and J drops 7 bases, and the junction holds 14 bases not matched to any gene. Points on this clonotype: There is no known antigen for this receptor. Per-nucleotide qualities are absent, and no much larger clonotype sits a single base away.

The sample comprised peripheral blood or thyroid tissue (not recorded which). This sequence uses TRBV10-3 and TRBJ1-4; TRBD1 fits 8 bases in the junction. This receptor was identified in an adult man with Graves' hyperthyroidism. The CDR3 here reads CATRGQGSGSEKLFF. The nucleotides read TGTGCCACCCGAGGACAGGGATCGGGGAGTGAAAAACTGTTTTTT.